Described below is a single T cell receptor (beta chain) sequence and its context. The sample belongs to a study of T cell responses to AZD1222 COVID-19 vaccine. V gave up 5 bases and J gave up 4 bases, with 15 bases separating them. Germline CDR1 and CDR2: SGHRS and YFSETQ. This CDR3 has 14 amino acids. Clones were read by immunoSEQ multiplex PCR, and TCRdb kept only the in-frame ones, dropping some. The sample records around 20,000 clones, roughly 81% being singletons. The specimen was peripheral blood, collected 28 days after the second AZD1222 dose. The chain recombines TRBV5-1 with TRBJ2-5; possible D gene TRBD1, 6 bases. The sequence was collected from an adult who received the AZD1222 COVID-19 vaccine. For the CDR3, the DNA is TGCGCCAGCAGTCTACAGGGTATCACAGAGACCCAGTACTTC. Translated: CASSLQGITETQYF. Supplemented by reference TRBV5-1 and TRBJ2-5, the full variable domain reads KAGVTQTPRYLIKTRGQQVTLSCSPISGHRSVSWYQQTPGQGLQFLFEYFSETQRNKGNFPGRFSGRQFSNSRSEMNVSTLELGDSALYLCASSLQGITETQYFGPGTRLLVL.